The next 6 T cell receptor beta chains were all read from a single sample in a study of Graves' ophthalmopathy and Graves' hyperthyroidism. Amplification from RNA transcripts yielded the TCR beta CDR3 regions. HTBI primers were used in a first-round RT-PCR, which preceded a second-round multiplex PCR. Using its own MiXCR run on the multiplex PCR reads, TCRdb lists one record per CDR3 protein. The table includes roughly 480,000 distinct CDR3 sequences, about 15% detected once. The sequencing input was blood. The receptors stem from a woman aged 25 to 39 with Graves' ophthalmopathy.

This clonotype was recorded at least ten times. V usage is TRBV7-2 and J usage is TRBJ1-2; D call uncertain. The CDR3 has 15 amino acids. Trimming took off 1 base at V and 0 bases at J, with 9 bases between the two ends. Germline values: CDR1 SGHTA, CDR2 FQGNSA. The CDR3 DNA follows: TGTGCCAGCAGCTTAGTACCGGGTCCTAACTATGGCTACACCTTC. It yields the protein CASSLVPGPNYGYTF.

The chain carries TRBV3-1 and TRBJ2-5; tentative D call: TRBD1 (6 bases). The CDR3 totals 14 residues. V gave up 4 bases and J gave up 7 bases, with 16 bases separating them. The germline CDR1 and CDR2 sequences are LGHDT and YNNKEL (reference sequence). CDR3 DNA sequence: TGTGCCAGCAGCCTTACGGACAGCCACGGGACCCAGTACTTC. Translated, it gives CASSLTDSHGTQYF.

This clonotype was detected many times. The V and J genes are TRBV7-9 and TRBJ2-5; no clear D gene. This CDR3 spans 14 amino acids. CDR1 and CDR2 (germline): SEHNR, FQNEAQ (reference sequence). V shed 1 base and J shed 3 bases, with 9 bases lying between them. The CDR3 loop reads CASSLEHHEETQYF. CDR3 bases: TGTGCCAGCAGCTTAGAACACCATGAAGAGACCCAGTACTTC.

This clonotype was observed at least ten times. The chain combines TRBV28 with TRBJ1-1; D call uncertain. The germline V gene encodes CDR1 MDHEN and CDR2 SYDVKM. The germline V and J ends were trimmed by 7 bases and 1 base, with 22 bases remaining between them. The CDR3 is 17 amino acids. CDR3 protein: CASIPHLMWEGNTEAFF. The CDR3, as DNA: TGTGCCAGCATCCCCCATCTTATGTGGGAGGGGAACACTGAAGCTTTCTTT.

This chain joins TRBV20-1 and TRBJ1-2, with a possible D match to TRBD1 (6 bases). The CDR3 covers 12 residues. The germline gives CDR1 DFQATT, CDR2 SNEGSKA (reference sequence). Trimming took 5 bases from V and 1 from J, leaving 8 bases between them. For the CDR3, the DNA is TGCAGTGCTTGGACAGATAACTATGGCTACACCTTC. This codes for CSAWTDNYGYTF.

This clonotype was recorded at least ten times. V usage is TRBV6-5 and J usage is TRBJ1-6; possible D gene TRBD1, 5 bases. Trimming cost V 5 bases and J 6 bases, with 11 bases left between them. Germline V CDR1 and CDR2: MNHEY, SVGAGI. There are 14 residues in the CDR3. This CDR3 is CASSPGLRNSPLHF. CDR3 DNA sequence: TGTGCCAGCAGTCCGGGACTACGTAATTCACCCCTCCACTTT.